These 13 T cell receptor beta chains were all obtained from the same sample, sequenced in a study of T cell responses to AZD1222 COVID-19 vaccine. Sequencing used immunoSEQ multiplex PCR; TCRdb keeps in-frame clones, though not all of them. The sample holds fewer than 150,000 clones, 93% seen once. Sequenced material: peripheral blood, taken on day 0 of AZD1222 vaccination. All receptors come from an adult in good health.

This chain links TRBV6-5 with TRBJ2-1; 8 nucleotides align to TRBD1. Germline-derived CDR1 and CDR2 are MNHEY and SVGAGI. Trimming took 5 bases from V and 8 from J; bases not matched to a gene: 2. The CDR3 extends over 12 amino acids. DNA of the CDR3: TGTGCCAGCAGTCCGACAGGGGATGAGCAGTTCTTC. Residues: CASSPTGDEQFF.

The J gene is TRBJ2-6, the V gene TRBV11-2; TRBD2 is a possible D gene (5 bases). CDR3 length: 15 amino acids. The germline V gene encodes CDR1 SGHAT and CDR2 FQNNGV. Between the trimmed V and J ends, which lost 4 bases and 2 bases, there was a span of 9 bases. The chain's CDR3 is CASSSSSPGANVLTF. The DNA of the CDR3 is TGTGCCAGCAGCTCATCTAGCCCTGGGGCCAACGTCCTGACTTTC.

The V and J genes are TRBV7-2 and TRBJ2-7; TRBD1 matches at 9 bases. The germline V gene encodes CDR1 SGHTA and CDR2 FQGNSA. The CDR3 length is 14 residues. Trimming took 4 bases from V and 3 from J; bases not matched to a gene: 4. CDR3 sequence reads: CASSSRDRDYEQYF. The CDR3 coding sequence is TGTGCCAGCAGCTCCCGGGACAGGGACTACGAGCAGTACTTC. The full variable domain, with the rest looked up from reference TRBV7-2 and TRBJ2-7, is GAGVSQSPSNKVTEKGKDVELRCDPISGHTALYWYRQSLGQGLEFLIYFQGNSAPDKSGLPSDRFSAERTGGSVSTLTIQRTQQEDSAVYLCASSSRDRDYEQYFGPGTRLTVT.

The chain recombines TRBV19 with TRBJ2-6; D is possibly TRBD2 (6 bases). The CDR3 consists of 15 residues. The V end was cut by 9 bases, the J end by 2 bases, with 14 bases between. The germline V gene encodes CDR1 LNHDA and CDR2 SQIVND (reference sequence). CDR3 nucleotides: TGTGCCAGCGGACTAAGGGGCGCTGGGGCCAACGTCCTGACTTTC. It specifies CASGLRGAGANVLTF.

A single count supports this clone. CDR3 DNA sequence: TGTGCCAGCATCAAACCCGGGCCAACTATACACTACACCTTC. As protein: CASIKPGPTIHYTF. The gene calls are TRBV6-5 and TRBJ1-2; D is unclear. CDR1 is MNHEY and CDR2 is SVGAGI in the germline V gene. Trimming removed 7 bases from V and 10 bases from J, with 22 bases in between. There are 14 residues in the CDR3.

The chain links TRBV2 to TRBJ1-1, with 10 positions matching TRBD1. Germline V gene lookup returns CDR1 SNHLY and CDR2 FYNNEI. Trimming cost V 6 bases and J 4 bases; bases outside gene matches: 5. This CDR3 contains 14 residues. CDR3 sequence: CASRGDRGTTEAFF. The CDR3 nucleotides read TGTGCCAGCAGAGGGGACAGGGGAACCACTGAAGCTTTCTTT.

CDR3 amino acids: CASNLDRGSNQPQHF. In DNA form, the CDR3 reads TGTGCCAGCAACCTGGACAGGGGGAGCAATCAGCCCCAGCATTTT. V is TRBV2 and J is TRBJ1-5, with 10 bases that match TRBD1. J was trimmed by 1 base and V by 7 bases; bases with no gene match: 4. From germline, CDR1 is SNHLY and CDR2 FYNNEI. This CDR3 has 15 residues.

This clone was seen a single time. The chain is built from TRBV5-1 and TRBJ2-7, with no clear D. The germline V gene has CDR1 SGHRS and CDR2 YFSETQ. The CDR3 contains 14 residues. Deletions cut 0 bases from V and 1 base from J, with 8 bases between. CDR3 region: CASSLARQSYEQYF. CDR3 nucleotide sequence: TGCGCCAGCAGCTTGGCTCGGCAGTCCTACGAGCAGTACTTC.

The chain recombines TRBV11-2 with TRBJ1-2; the D is unclear. This CDR3 has 13 residues. The V gene's germline CDR1 is SGHAT and CDR2 FQNNGV. V dropped 2 bases and J dropped 2 bases, with 6 bases sitting between them. This CDR3 is CASSLSQNYGYTF. For the CDR3, the DNA is TGTGCCAGCAGCTTATCACAGAACTATGGCTACACCTTC.

CDR3 nucleotides: TGTGCCATCAGTGAGTGGGAATCCAGGAGCTCTGAAGCTTTCTTT. It specifies CAISEWESRSSEAFF. J is TRBJ1-1 and V is TRBV10-3; no clear D gene. The CDR3 is 15 residues long. Germline CDR1 reads ENHRY; CDR2 reads SYGVKD. Trimming shortened V by 1 base and J by 6 bases, and 15 bases separated the two germline ends.

For this clone: Germline and junction disagree at one end, which may indicate a read error. This chain links TRBV7-9 with TRBJ2-5; D is unclear. This CDR3 comprises 15 residues. Per the germline V gene, CDR1 is SEHNR and CDR2 is FQNEAQ (reference sequence). This chain's CDR3 is CASSLYLGPEEAQYF. CDR3 DNA: TGTGCCAGCAGCTTATATCTAGGGCCCGAAGAGGCCCAGTACTTC.

J is TRBJ1-2 and V is TRBV7-6; 7 bases align to TRBD1. This CDR3 comprises 16 residues. V shed 5 bases, J shed 6 bases, and the junction held 15 bases outside the gene matches. From germline, CDR1 is SGHVS and CDR2 FNYEAQ. Written as DNA, the CDR3 is TGTGCCAGCAGCCTGGGCCTAAGACAGGGTATAGATGGCTACACCTTC. This codes for CASSLGLRQGIDGYTF.

In this sample, this clone turned up once. The chain links TRBV4-1 to TRBJ1-5, with a tentative D call TRBD1 (5 bases). V gave up 0 bases and J gave up 9 bases, with 18 bases separating them. Germline V gene data show CDR1 as MGHRA and CDR2 as YSYEKL. The CDR3 extends over 16 amino acids. CDR3 residues: CASSQDRVRISGPQHF. The CDR3 DNA reads TGCGCCAGCAGCCAAGACAGGGTAAGAATCTCCGGGCCCCAGCATTTT.